The 5 T cell receptor beta chains below come from one sample, sequenced in a study of T cell responses to AZD1222 COVID-19 vaccine. The assay was immunoSEQ multiplex PCR, and TCRdb's table has in-frame clones only and misses some. The table includes approximately 99,000 clones, 87% detected once. The sequencing here drew on peripheral blood, taken on day 0 of AZD1222 vaccination. All receptors derive from an adult in good health.

This clone was picked up one time. This chain joins TRBV3-1 (or the pseudogene TRBV3-2) and TRBJ1-5; D remains unclear. The ends were cut back, 3 bases at V and 6 bases at J, with 15 bases in the middle. This CDR3 has 15 amino acids. The germline CDR1 and CDR2 sequences are LGHDT and YNNKEL (reference sequence). The DNA of the CDR3 is TGTGCCAGCAGCCACTCTAGCGGGGTCGGTCAGCCCCAGCATTTT. Its protein is CASSHSSGVGQPQHF.

The CDR3 nucleotides read TGTGCCAGCAGCAGCAGGGGAGGCTACAATGAGCAGTTCTTC. Amino acid sequence: CASSSRGGYNEQFF. The gene calls are TRBV5-4 and TRBJ2-1, with D possibly called TRBD1 or TRBD2 (6 bases each). V lost 4 bases and J lost 3, with 11 bases in between. CDR1 and CDR2 from the germline V gene are SGHNT and YYREEE (reference sequence). The CDR3 runs 14 residues.

The chain combines TRBV5-5 with TRBJ2-7, with D possibly matching TRBD2 (5 bases). CDR3 length: 12 residues. Germline CDR1 reads SGHKS; CDR2 reads YYEKEE (reference sequence). Between the trimmed V and J ends, which lost 0 bases and 6 bases, there was a span of 7 bases. The CDR3 DNA reads TGTGCCAGCAGCTTGGTGGACTCCGAGCAGTACTTC. It encodes CASSLVDSEQYF.

This chain connects TRBV7-8 to TRBJ1-2, with D tentatively TRBD1 (5 bases). Per germline, CDR1 SGHVS and CDR2 FQNEAQ. Trimming pared 4 bases from V and 2 bases from J, leaving 14 bases between. The CDR3 is made up of 15 amino acids. For the CDR3, the DNA is TGTGCCAGCAGCTCCTGGGCAGGGAGAAACTATGGCTACACCTTC. Protein product: CASSSWAGRNYGYTF.

The V gene is TRBV28, the J gene TRBJ2-1, with D perhaps TRBD2 (6 bases). V gave up 3 bases and J gave up 4 bases, with 16 bases separating them. The CDR3 runs to 16 residues. CDR1 and CDR2 (germline): MDHEN, SYDVKM. CDR3 sequence reads: CASSFPPVGGYNEQFF. The CDR3 DNA follows: TGTGCCAGCAGTTTTCCACCGGTTGGGGGGTACAATGAGCAGTTCTTC.